A selection of T cell receptor beta chains follows, all from one sample in a study of blood T cell repertoires in COVID-19. Clones were sequenced by immunoSEQ multiplex PCR, and TCRdb holds only the in-frame ones, with some missing. The sample has 200,000 to 250,000 clones; 85% to 90% are singletons. Sequenced: PBMCs or T cells enriched from blood (not recorded which). These TCRs come from a man in his fifties who had been exposed to COVID-19. The CDR3 runs from the conserved cysteine through the conserved F or W. A D gene is named only where the DNA matches it firmly. Size tells how often a clone was seen (once, few, many) or the class of an expanded clone, and some rows leave it out.

abundance: -; j_gene: TRBJ2-2; d_gene: TRBD2; v_gene: TRBV7-9; CDR3nt: TGTGCCAGCGGAATAGCCGGGAGGACCGGGGAGCTGTTTTTT; CDR3aa: CASGIAGRTGELFF
abundance: -; j_gene: TRBJ1-4; d_gene: TRBD1; v_gene: TRBV18; CDR3nt: TGTGCCAGCTCAACCGGGCCGGGACAGGGGGCGCCGGGAAAACTGTTTTTT; CDR3aa: CASSTGPGQGAPGKLFF
abundance: few; j_gene: TRBJ2-1; d_gene: -; v_gene: TRBV11-2; CDR3nt: TGTGCCAGCAGCCCTCTCTGGCGCAGGGAGCAGTTCTTC; CDR3aa: CASSPLWRREQFF
abundance: -; j_gene: TRBJ1-2; d_gene: -; v_gene: TRBV5-4; CDR3nt: TGTGCCAGCAGCTTGTACAGGGAAGACGGCTACACCTTC; CDR3aa: CASSLYREDGYTF
abundance: -; j_gene: TRBJ1-2; d_gene: -; v_gene: TRBV29-1; CDR3nt: TGCAGCGTTGGTCAGAACGCAATTAACTATGGCTACACCTTC; CDR3aa: CSVGQNAINYGYTF
abundance: -; j_gene: TRBJ1-2; d_gene: -; v_gene: TRBV28; CDR3nt: TGTGCCAGCAGTCCCGCGGGGGTTGAGGTCTATGGCTACACCTTC; CDR3aa: CASSPAGVEVYGYTF
abundance: -; j_gene: TRBJ2-5; d_gene: -; v_gene: TRBV19; CDR3nt: TGTGCCAGTAGTATAGGACAGAATCAAGAGACCCAGTACTTC; CDR3aa: CASSIGQNQETQYF
abundance: once; j_gene: TRBJ1-2; d_gene: TRBD1; v_gene: TRBV9; CDR3nt: TGTGCCAGCAGCGTACGGACAGGGGAGGTCGGTGGCTACACCTTC; CDR3aa: CASSVRTGEVGGYTF
abundance: once; j_gene: TRBJ1-1; d_gene: TRBD1; v_gene: TRBV24-1; CDR3nt: TGTGCCACCAGTGATTTAGGTGTTTCAGGGGGTATGAACACTGAAGCTTTCTTT; CDR3aa: CATSDLGVSGGMNTEAFF
abundance: -; j_gene: TRBJ2-2; d_gene: TRBD2; v_gene: TRBV2; CDR3nt: TGTGCCAGCGGTCTAGCGGGAGTCGGGGAGCTGTTTTTT; CDR3aa: CASGLAGVGELFF
abundance: -; j_gene: TRBJ2-5; d_gene: TRBD1; v_gene: TRBV11-2; CDR3nt: TGTGCCAGCAGCTCGCCCACAGGGGCAGAGACCCAGTACTTC; CDR3aa: CASSSPTGAETQYF
abundance: -; j_gene: TRBJ1-3; d_gene: -; v_gene: TRBV23-1; CDR3nt: TGCGCCAGCAAGACAGTTTCTGGAAACACCATATATTTT; CDR3aa: CASKTVSGNTIYF
abundance: -; j_gene: TRBJ1-4; d_gene: TRBD1; v_gene: TRBV28; CDR3nt: TGTGCCAGCAGCCGGGACAGGAATAATGAAAAACTGTTTTTT; CDR3aa: CASSRDRNNEKLFF
abundance: -; j_gene: TRBJ2-3; d_gene: TRBD2; v_gene: TRBV9; CDR3nt: TGTGCCAGCAGCGGCGGACTAGCGGGGGGTCTCACAGATACGCAGTATTTT; CDR3aa: CASSGGLAGGLTDTQYF
abundance: -; j_gene: TRBJ1-1; d_gene: -; v_gene: TRBV7-9; CDR3nt: TGTGCCAGCAGCGATCGGTTGGGCGAAGCTTTCTTT; CDR3aa: CASSDRLGEAFF
abundance: -; j_gene: TRBJ1-6; d_gene: -; v_gene: TRBV28; CDR3nt: TGTGCCAGCAGTTCCCCCCCGAGCCTAAGCTATAATTCACCCCTCCACTTT; CDR3aa: CASSSPPSLSYNSPLHF
abundance: -; j_gene: TRBJ1-2; d_gene: -; v_gene: TRBV28; CDR3nt: TGTGCCAGCATCAATGACAGGCTAAACTATGGCTACACCTTC; CDR3aa: CASINDRLNYGYTF
abundance: -; j_gene: TRBJ2-3; d_gene: -; v_gene: TRBV6-5; CDR3nt: TGTGCCAGCAGTTACTCGAATCGGGGAATAGATACGCAGTATTTT; CDR3aa: CASSYSNRGIDTQYF
abundance: -; j_gene: TRBJ1-1; d_gene: -; v_gene: TRBV18; CDR3nt: TGTGCCAGCTCACCCCTCAGGGACATGAACACTGAAGCTTTCTTT; CDR3aa: CASSPLRDMNTEAFF
abundance: -; j_gene: TRBJ1-5; d_gene: -; v_gene: TRBV29-1; CDR3nt: TGCAGCGTTGTGGGCCAGCCCAATCAGCCCCAGCATTTT; CDR3aa: CSVVGQPNQPQHF